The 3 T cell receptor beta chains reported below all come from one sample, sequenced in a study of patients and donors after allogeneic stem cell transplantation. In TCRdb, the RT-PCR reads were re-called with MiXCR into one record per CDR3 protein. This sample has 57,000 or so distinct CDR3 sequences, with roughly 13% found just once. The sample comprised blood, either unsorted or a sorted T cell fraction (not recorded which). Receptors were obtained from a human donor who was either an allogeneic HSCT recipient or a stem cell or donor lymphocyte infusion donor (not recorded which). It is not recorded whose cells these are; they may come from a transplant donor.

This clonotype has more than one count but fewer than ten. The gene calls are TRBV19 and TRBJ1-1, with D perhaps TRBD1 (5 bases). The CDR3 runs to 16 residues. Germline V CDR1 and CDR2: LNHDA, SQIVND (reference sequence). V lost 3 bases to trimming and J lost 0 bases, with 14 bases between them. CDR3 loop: CASSIWQGGMNTEAFF. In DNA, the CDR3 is TGTGCCAGTAGTATCTGGCAGGGTGGAATGAACACTGAAGCTTTCTTT.

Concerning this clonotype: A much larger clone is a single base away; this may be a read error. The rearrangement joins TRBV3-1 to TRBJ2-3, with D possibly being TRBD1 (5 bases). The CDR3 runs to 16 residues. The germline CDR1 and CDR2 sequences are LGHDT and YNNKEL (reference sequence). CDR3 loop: CASIQDSGPWGDTQYF. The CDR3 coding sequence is TGTGCCAGCATCCAAGATTCAGGGCCCTGGGGAGATACGCAGTATTTT.

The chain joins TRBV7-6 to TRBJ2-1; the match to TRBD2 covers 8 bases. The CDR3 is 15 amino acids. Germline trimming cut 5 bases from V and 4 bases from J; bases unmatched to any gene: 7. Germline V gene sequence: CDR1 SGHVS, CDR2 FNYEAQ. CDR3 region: CASSDLAGVYNEQFF. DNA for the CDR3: TGTGCCAGCAGCGATCTAGCGGGCGTATACAATGAGCAGTTCTTC. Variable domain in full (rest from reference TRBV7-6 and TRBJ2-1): GAGVSQSPRYKVTKRGQDVALRCDPISGHVSLYWYRQALGQGPEFLTYFNYEAQQDKSGLPNDRFSAERPEGSISTLTIQRTEQRDSAMYRCASSDLAGVYNEQFFGPGTRLTVL.